What follows is one T cell receptor beta chain and its context. This sample was taken from a study of early T cells in non-severe SARS-CoV-2 infection. At the level of the study: Chains were not paired, and sequencing was done on bulk RNA from unsorted whole blood.

Per the germline V gene, CDR1 is LGHNA and CDR2 is YNFKEQ. The J segment lost 4 bases and the V segment lost 5 bases, leaving 9 bases of the junction unmatched. The CDR3 runs to 15 residues. Attachment of unique molecular identifiers to individual cDNA molecules was performed. TCRdb re-derived calls from the 5' RACE reads in MiXCR, one entry per CDR3 protein. The sample has more than 45,000 distinct CDR3 sequences, about an eighth seen once. Sequences were obtained from whole blood. The sequence was obtained from an adult who was a healthcare worker with PCR-confirmed SARS-CoV-2 infection or an uninfected control (not recorded which). The chain recombines TRBV4-2 with TRBJ2-7, with 9 bases aligning to TRBD2. CDR3 loop: CASSEVIAGVYEQYF. The CDR3 nucleotides are TGTGCCAGCAGCGAAGTAATAGCGGGAGTGTACGAGCAGTACTTC.